The clone carrying this T cell receptor (beta chain) appeared a few times. What it binds is not known. Given a much more abundant clone one base away, this may be a read error. These data come from a study of tumor-infiltrating lymphocytes in primary liver carcinoma. Turning to the study itself: The patients included men and women who were aged 30 to 69 years. Study-wide points: Tumor region pairs outstripped tumor-adjacent and tumor-blood pairs in overlap.

Synthesis of TCR beta cDNA was carried out from 450 to 500 ng total RNA with a constant-region primer. The TCR beta library was amplified through three nested multiplex PCR rounds in a modified ARM-PCR procedure. In the first two PCR rounds, TRBV1-TRBV30 forward primers were paired with a C-beta reverse primer, and each round lasted approximately 9 cycles. TCRdb independently ran MiXCR on the multiplex PCR reads; one entry per CDR3 protein. Seen here are about 130,000 distinct CDR3 sequences, approximately 64% observed once, and the top ten hold around 8.4%. V was cut by 3 bases and J by 2 bases, with 7 bases left in between. The CDR3 is 13 amino acids. The source material, 20-30 mg of unsorted bulk tissue, was used to co-extract RNA and DNA. Tumors were each sampled at five separate regions.

Sequenced sample: liver tumor tissue from sampling region 3. Subset meaning: tumor region T3, left-lateral pole. This TCR was sampled from a woman aged 55 to 70 with primary liver carcinoma and hepatitis B virus infection. This sequence joins TRBV12-3 or TRBV12-4 and TRBJ1-1; D remains ambiguous. CDR3: CASSFMDNTEAFF. The CDR3 nucleotides are TGTGCCAGCAGTTTCATGGATAACACTGAAGCTTTCTTT.